The rows below give T cell receptor beta chains drawn from one sample of a study of blood T cells in healthy people across ages. TCRdb independently ran MiXCR on the 5' RACE reads; one entry per CDR3 protein. The sample includes roughly 800,000 distinct CDR3 sequences, around 25% of them seen just once. A further study also used this sample, focusing on T cells of mothers and their children.

The source material was blood. The origin of the receptors is a boy aged 10-17 years in good health. Each CDR3 is given with its conserved first and last residue. The D gene is left open where the match is weak.

>-|TRBV20-1
CSASGRGSEIMNTEAFF
>-|TRBV9
CASSPVREQFF
>-|TRBV11-2
CASSLAEDRDTEAFF
>TRBD1|TRBV13
CASSQRSDREETQYF
>TRBD2|TRBV18
CASSPNPHSGSGQETQYF
>-|TRBV6-5
CASSYSTVRASNEKLFF
>TRBD2|TRBV29-1
CSVKGLAGKETQYF
>-|TRBV20-1
CSARVLYTKREYNEQFF
>-|TRBV12-5
CASGFLAGSSYEQYF
>-|TRBV5-6
CASSVQGIRYGYTF
>-|TRBV7-2
CAGSIGFESNQPQHF
>TRBD2|TRBV28
CASSPYYMNGRTRTDTQYF
>-|TRBV6-1
CASSEGAWGYQGTQYF
>-|TRBV20-1
CSASMRSGPRPYEQYF
>-|TRBV5-1
CASSFAGVGREQYF
>-|TRBV7-9
CASSSGSRSFDEQYF
>-|TRBV7-8
CASSLGHVNYGYTF
>-|TRBV7-9
CASIRGQGDYEQYF
>TRBD2|TRBV20-1
CSAAGASGTYEQYF
>-|TRBV7-2
CASSLGQAATYEQYF
>TRBD2|TRBV2
CASSQAGRTYEQYF
>TRBD1|TRBV29-1
CSGDRGRNEAFF
>TRBD1|TRBV20-1
CSATTGGNYGYTF
>-|TRBV15
CATSKRGQETQYF
>-|TRBV19
CASSDQSSEGNTIYF
>-|TRBV7-2
CASSLILTREGEKLFF
>TRBD1|TRBV5-1
CASLEPGTGKYNEQFF
>TRBD1|TRBV5-1
CASSLSGQGVHEQYF
>-|TRBV11-2
CASSLGPGYPYEQYF
>TRBD1|TRBV28
CASRLSGQGVSGANVLTF
>TRBD1|TRBV3-1
CASSRQGANYEQYF
>TRBD1|TRBV7-2
CASSLRQGYNSPLHF
>-|TRBV2
CASSEAPPGTAGNTIYF
>-|TRBV9
CASSVGGTGELFF
>TRBD1|TRBV7-2
CASSPARTGGYETQYF
>-|TRBV19
CASSRGTVSYNEQFF
>-|TRBV2
CASSHGLLQETQYF
>TRBD1|TRBV29-1
CSALNAGTGDSYEQYF
>-|TRBV28
CASSLGALKGVGQETQYF
>TRBD1|TRBV29-1
CSVEGALGGDTQYF
>-|TRBV7-2
CASSPIHQETQYF